The text below deals with one T cell receptor (beta chain). The target antigen is unknown. Culture lasted 10 days before CD4+ T cell isolation. It was on days 3 and 7 that half the medium was replaced with IL-2 medium. The V end lost 4 bases, the J end lost 9 bases, and 10 bases lay between the germline ends. The CDR3 has 12 residues. This record comes from a study of vaccination effects on CD4 cells after COVID-19. Across the study: A couple of convalescent patients each provided a sample, at 16 days and at one week before vaccination. Cultures used 2 million to 2.5 million PBMC per well, roughly 9.8 IU/ml IL-2 and 10 ug/ml peptides. Broader study findings: Convalescent patients were scarce in the study, and it lacked early post-infection timepoints.

Profiling relied on immunoSEQ multiplex PCR, and the TCRdb table lists in-frame clones only, not all of them. This sample has tens of thousands of clones, with about two thirds found just once. Sequenced material: CD4+ T cells from PBMCs cultured without peptide, taken before COVID-19 vaccination. The clonotype originates from a human donor who had a prior SARS-CoV-2 infection. The rearrangement links TRBV12-3 or TRBV12-4 to TRBJ2-1; maybe TRBD2 (5 bases). The CDR3 DNA sequence: TGTGCCAGCAGTTCTAGGAGCGGTGAGCAGTTCTTC. This encodes CASSSRSGEQFF.